What follows describes a single TCR beta chain. Its specificity is not known. Coverage ceases 3 residues before the CDR3 finishes, and the germline J gene fills in the end. Sequencing used immunoSEQ multiplex PCR; TCRdb keeps in-frame clones, though not all of them. Its clone listing holds 15,000 or so clones. The data were obtained in a study of T cells in women clearing cervical HPV infection. Turning to the study itself: Cases were women with histologically confirmed HPV16-related CIN3 or worse, including a couple of invasive cancers. For cases, blood was sampled a median around 140 days after lesion detection, interquartile range roughly 90 to 230 days.

Germline-derived CDR1 and CDR2 are MDHEN and SYDVKM. This CDR3 has 14 amino acids. V was shortened by 10 bases and J by 2 bases, with 15 bases between the two germline ends. General study points: CIN3+ cases had significantly higher TCR repertoire richness than controls, but evenness did not differ.

The source of this sequence is a woman aged 18-70 years with a cervical HPV16 infection that either progressed to CIN3+ or cleared (not recorded which). The V gene is TRBV28, the J gene TRBJ1-5, with a possible D match to TRBD1 (5 bases). The sample taken for sequencing was blood buffy coat. CDR3: CATQGSTGNQPQHF. The CDR3 DNA, read in part, is TGTGCCACCCAGGGAAGTACGGGCAATCAGCCC.